These T cell receptor beta chains were read from a single sample in a study of Graves' ophthalmopathy and Graves' hyperthyroidism. Each CDR3 protein is one row after TCRdb ran MiXCR on the multiplex PCR reads. Of roughly 400,000 distinct CDR3 sequences detected, over 15% appear once; the ten largest clones hold roughly 7%. Sequencing was carried out using peripheral blood. The origin of the receptors is a woman between 18 and 29 years old with stable Graves' hyperthyroidism. Each CDR3 is given with its conserved first and last residue. D genes are given only for firm matches. Only part of the rows carry a size: once, few, many, or a class if the clone is expanded.

v_gene,abundance,d_gene,j_gene,CDR3nt,CDR3aa
TRBV12-3/TRBV12-4,many,-,TRBJ2-5,TGTGCCAGCAGCCTCAGGGTAGGCCCTAAGGAGGAGACCCAGTACTTC,CASSLRVGPKEETQYF
TRBV2,many,-,TRBJ1-1,TGTGCCAGCAGTGAAGCGCTGCTGGGGGGAGGCAACACTGAAGCTTTCTTT,CASSEALLGGGNTEAFF
TRBV11-2,many,TRBD2,TRBJ2-7,TGTGCCAGCAGCTCCCCTCAGACTAGCCCTGCCTCCTACGAGCAGTACTTC,CASSSPQTSPASYEQYF
TRBV6-1,many,-,TRBJ1-1,TGTGCCAGCAGCAAGGACGGCCTGAACACTGAAGCTTTCTTT,CASSKDGLNTEAFF
TRBV27,many,-,TRBJ2-7,TGTGCCAGCAGTTCGGGGGGCCGTTTCGAGTACGAGCAGTACTTC,CASSSGGRFEYEQYF
TRBV12-3/TRBV12-4,many,-,TRBJ1-1,TGTGCCAGCAGTTTAGCGGGGGGGCCATTCACTGAAGCTTTCTTT,CASSLAGGPFTEAFF
TRBV24-1,-,-,TRBJ2-1,TGTGCCACCAGTGACCCGAGTGGGCCGGGGCTTTTACACAATGAGCAGTTCTTC,CATSDPSGPGLLHNEQFF
TRBV5-1,-,TRBD2,TRBJ2-5,TGCGCCAGCAGCTTGGGGACTAGCCCGACGGGAGAGACCCAGTACTTC,CASSLGTSPTGETQYF
TRBV4-2,-,TRBD2,TRBJ2-5,TGTGCCAGCAGCCAAGATGAGGGACTAGCGGTGGGACACCAGTACTTC,CASSQDEGLAVGHQYF
TRBV4-2,-,TRBD1,TRBJ1-2,TGTGCCAGCAGCCGACAGGGGGGGGCCTATGGCTACACCTTC,CASSRQGGAYGYTF
TRBV20-1,many,-,TRBJ2-7,TGCAGTGCTAGAGATCTCAGGCAGGCGATATACGAGCAGTACTTC,CSARDLRQAIYEQYF
TRBV7-6,many,TRBD2,TRBJ2-7,TGTGCCAGCAGCTGCTGCGGGGGGCCCTACGAGCAGTACTTC,CASSCCGGPYEQYF
TRBV2,many,TRBD1,TRBJ1-2,TGTGCCAGCAGTGACTACGGACAGGGGGACTATGGCTACACCTTC,CASSDYGQGDYGYTF
TRBV7-2,many,-,TRBJ2-5,TGTGCCAGCAGCTTGGGTGAGGCCCAGTACTTC,CASSLGEAQYF
TRBV6-2/TRBV6-3,many,-,TRBJ2-7,TGTGCCAGCAGTTGGGGATATGGGGTGTTGTACTTC,CASSWGYGVLYF
TRBV6-2/TRBV6-3,few,TRBD2,TRBJ2-5,TGTGCCAGCAGACAGAGCGGGGGGCAAGAGACCCAGTACTTC,CASRQSGGQETQYF